This paragraph reports one T cell receptor (beta chain). This sample is drawn from a study of blood T cell repertoires in COVID-19. Overall study context: Acute-phase and convalescent COVID-19 samples originated in the United States, Italy and Spain. T cells, B-cell-depleted T cells, or PBMCs provided the cDNA or gDNA that served as material.

Authors' data handling: For nucleated cells, counts were estimated from reference gene primer amplification. Method: immunoSEQ multiplex PCR; TCRdb's copy keeps in-frame clones and lacks some. The DNA was the basis for D and trimming; V, J and clone size are from that table. The table includes around 250,000 clones, 70% to 90% detected once. Two consecutive negative NP/OP PCR tests, clearance, or resolved symptoms defined Cohort 3 recovery. Germline V gives CDR1 MGHRA, CDR2 YSYEKL. Trimming stripped 4 bases from V and 5 bases from J, with 8 bases between. The length of the CDR3 is 13 residues. Sequenced sample: PBMCs or T cells enriched from blood (not recorded which). This TCR was sampled from a man in his late teens or twenties who had recovered from COVID-19. The genes are TRBV4-1 and TRBJ2-2; D ambiguous. This CDR3 reads CASSPSYTGELFF. The CDR3 nucleotides read TGCGCCAGCAGCCCTAGTTATACCGGGGAGCTGTTTTTT.